The clone carrying this T cell receptor beta chain was seen many times. The time point was: patch test 1, 2 weeks after DPC sensitization. Regarding treatment: therapeutic diphenylcyclopropenone sensitization with weekly scalp DPC. CDR3 length: 16 amino acids. Germline-derived CDR1 and CDR2 are SGHAT and FQNNGV. Trimming pared 1 base from V and 6 bases from J, leaving 16 bases between. This sample is drawn from a study of human T cells and chemical hapten exposure. Across the whole study: For the roughly 25-week duration of the study, patients were given weekly doses of diphenylcyclopropenone on the scalp. Variation in per-sample TCR yields came mainly from small pooled library volume differences.

One entry per CDR3 protein results from TCRdb running MiXCR on the RACE reads. The sample carries 340,000 or so distinct CDR3 sequences, under 8% recorded once. The material sequenced was whole blood, taken in connection with sensitization to the hapten diphenylcyclopropenone (DPC). This chain links TRBV11-2 with TRBJ2-4; D possibly corresponds to TRBD2 (5 bases). This sequence was found in a woman aged 18-29 years with alopecia areata. Some clones in this sample may be carry-over from other donors' samples. The CDR3 bases are TGTGCCAGCAGCTTAGCTGCGGCATCGAGCGGAAACATTCAGTACTTC. Its protein is CASSLAAASSGNIQYF.